The next 29 T cell receptor beta chains were all read from a single sample in a study of shared clonotypes between healthy human individuals. The protocol was immunoSEQ multiplex PCR, while the TCRdb copy is restricted to in-frame clones and leaves out a portion. The sample has a few hundred thousand clones, roughly 96% seen once; the top ten hold roughly 0.1%. Naive CD8 populations comprised CD45RO-negative cells positively selected for CCR7, excluding terminally differentiated effector memory CD45RA+ cells. What was sequenced was naive CD8+ T cells sorted from blood. These receptors originate from a woman aged 25 to 39 in good health.

This clone has just one count. The rearrangement joins TRBV28 to TRBJ2-5; D is possibly TRBD2 (6 bases). This CDR3 comprises 13 residues. Trimming stripped 3 bases from V and 5 bases from J, with 10 bases between. The germline V gene has CDR1 MDHEN and CDR2 SYDVKM. The CDR3 DNA is TGTGCCAGCAGTTTCCCGGGAGAGGAGACCCAGTACTTC. Its protein product is CASSFPGEETQYF.

The gene calls are TRBV29-1 and TRBJ2-5, with 8 nucleotides matching TRBD2. The better agreement between TRBJ2-7 and the DNA end casts doubt on the J call. CDR1 is SQVTM, CDR2 ANQGSEA, per germline. The CDR3 totals 15 residues. The CDR3 DNA reads TGCAGCGTTGAAGATCTAGGCGGGAGGATTTACGAGCAGTACTTC. Amino acid sequence: CSVEDLGGRIYEQYF.

The chain uses TRBV25-1 and TRBJ2-7, with D possibly being TRBD2 (5 bases). The CDR3 consists of 12 residues. Germline V lookup: CDR1 MGHDK, CDR2 SYGVNS. Trimming pared 0 bases from V and 5 bases from J, leaving 5 bases between. CDR3 residues: CASSEYGDEQYF. The CDR3 DNA reads as TGTGCCAGCAGTGAATACGGGGACGAGCAGTACTTC.

The V and J genes are TRBV28 and TRBJ2-7, with 10 nucleotides matching TRBD1. Looked up from germline, CDR1 is MDHEN and CDR2 is SYDVKM. This CDR3 has 15 amino acids. V shed 6 bases and J 3 bases; nucleotides not matched to a gene: 8. CDR3 sequence (DNA): TGTGCCAGCAGCCGGGGGACAGGGGCCTACTACGAGCAGTACTTC. The encoded protein is CASSRGTGAYYEQYF.

The chain combines TRBV16 with TRBJ1-1; D not certain. Deletions cut 3 bases from V and 5 bases from J, with 1 base between. The CDR3 runs 10 residues. Looked up from germline, CDR1 is KGHSY and CDR2 is FQNENV. The CDR3 DNA follows: TGTGCCAGCAGCCAGACTGAAGCTTTCTTT. Amino acids: CASSQTEAFF. The whole variable domain, remainder taken from reference TRBV16 and TRBJ1-1, is GEEVAQTPKHLVRGEGQKAKLYCAPIKGHSYVFWYQQVLKNEFKFLISFQNENVFDETGMPKERFSAKCLPNSPCSLEIQATKLEDSAVYFCASSQTEAFFGQGTRLTVV.

V and J are TRBV27 and TRBJ1-5; D is uncertain. V shed 6 bases and J shed 2 bases, with 11 bases lying between them. The germline V gene has CDR1 MNHEY and CDR2 SMNVEV (reference sequence). The CDR3 extends over 14 amino acids. CDR3: CASSYDPRNQPQHF. CDR3 coding DNA: TGTGCCAGCAGCTACGACCCCCGCAATCAGCCCCAGCATTTT.

This clone was counted once. V and J are TRBV7-9 and TRBJ2-3, with 11 positions matching TRBD2. Looked up from germline, CDR1 is SEHNR and CDR2 is FQNEAQ (reference sequence). V shed 5 bases and J 2 bases; nucleotides not matched to a gene: 6. This CDR3 spans 16 amino acids. The CDR3 bases are TGTGCCAGCAGCGATGGGACTAGCGGAAACACAGATACGCAGTATTTT. Translation: CASSDGTSGNTDTQYF. The full variable domain, completed using reference TRBV7-9 and TRBJ2-3, is DTGVSQNPRHKITKRGQNVTFRCDPISEHNRLYWYRQTLGQGPEFLTYFQNEAQLEKSRLLSDRFSAERPKGSFSTLEIQRTEQGDSAMYLCASSDGTSGNTDTQYFGPGTRLTVL.

The chain combines TRBV7-9 with TRBJ2-2, with no clear D. V lost 4 bases to trimming and J lost 5 bases, with 11 bases between them. This CDR3 is built from 14 residues. Germline CDR1 reads SEHNR; CDR2 reads FQNEAQ (reference sequence). Here the CDR3 reads CASSYPLRTGELFF. The CDR3 bases are TGTGCCAGCAGCTATCCTCTCCGAACCGGGGAGCTGTTTTTT.

The rearrangement uses TRBV5-6 and TRBJ2-7; 8 nucleotides align to TRBD2. The V and J ends lost 0 bases and 12 bases, in that order; junction bases with no gene match: 5. Germline values: CDR1 SGHDT, CDR2 YYEEEE. This CDR3 is built from 12 residues. The CDR3 is CASSLASSGRYF. In DNA form, the CDR3 reads TGTGCCAGCAGCTTGGCGTCCAGCGGGAGGTACTTC.

This clone has a single count. This rearrangement joins TRBV28 to TRBJ2-5; D may correspond to TRBD1 or TRBD2 (5 bases each). The CDR3 length is 12 residues. Trimming removed 10 bases from V and 2 bases from J, with 11 bases in between. The germline gives CDR1 MDHEN, CDR2 SYDVKM. CDR3 nucleotide sequence: TGTGCCACCCGGGGCTATCAAGAGACCCAGTACTTC. Amino acids: CATRGYQETQYF.

This clone was counted only a few times. The gene calls are TRBV6-5 and TRBJ2-1, with 9 bases lining up with TRBD2. The junction had 12 bases not matched to a gene; V was cut back by 6 bases and J by 9 bases. CDR1 and CDR2 (germline): MNHEY, SVGAGI. The CDR3 is made up of 15 amino acids. CDR3 sequence reads: CASSLLAGESGEQFF. CDR3 nucleotides: TGTGCCAGCAGCCTGTTAGCGGGAGAATCGGGTGAGCAGTTCTTC.

V gene TRBV29-1 combines with J gene TRBJ1-1; D is uncertain. This CDR3 comprises 15 residues. Trimming cost V 4 bases and J 3 bases, with 18 bases left between them. Looked up from germline, CDR1 is SQVTM and CDR2 is ANQGSEA. CDR3 sequence: CSVGEPGQDDTEAFF. CDR3 nucleotides: TGCAGCGTTGGGGAACCGGGCCAAGATGACACTGAAGCTTTCTTT.

The chain carries TRBV5-1 and TRBJ2-7, with D hard to call. From germline, CDR1 is SGHRS and CDR2 YFSETQ. Trimming pared 0 bases from V and 0 bases from J, leaving 10 bases between. The CDR3 is 15 residues long. In DNA, the CDR3 is TGCGCCAGCAGCTTGGGGCGGCAAAGCTCCTACGAGCAGTACTTC. This encodes CASSLGRQSSYEQYF.

This chain connects TRBV28 to TRBJ2-3; D might be TRBD2 (6 bases). V was pared by 4 bases and J by 0 bases, with 14 bases between. Germline values: CDR1 MDHEN, CDR2 SYDVKM. This CDR3 spans 16 amino acids. In nucleotides, the CDR3 is TGTGCCAGCAGTTGGGACGCGGGATCTAGCACAGATACGCAGTATTTT. Translated, it gives CASSWDAGSSTDTQYF.

This CDR3 is CASSLRLANEQFF. As DNA, the CDR3 is TGTGCCAGCAGTTTACGACTAGCCAATGAGCAGTTCTTC. This rearrangement joins TRBV27 to TRBJ2-1; 7 nucleotides agree with TRBD2. Germline V gene sequence: CDR1 MNHEY, CDR2 SMNVEV (reference sequence). This CDR3 comprises 13 residues. Trimming cost V 2 bases and J 6 bases; bases outside gene matches: 1.

The CDR3 nucleotides read TGTGCCAGCAGGCCGTACAGGGCCGAAGAGACCCAGTACTTC. This translates into CASRPYRAEETQYF. The chain is built from TRBV7-8 and TRBJ2-5; weak D call: TRBD1 (6 bases). CDR3 length: 14 residues. V lost 6 bases, J lost 3 bases, and 14 bases lay in between. Germline V gives CDR1 SGHVS, CDR2 FQNEAQ.

The chain links TRBV9 to TRBJ1-3, with TRBD1 matching 7 bases. The length of the CDR3 is 17 residues. Germline V gene sequence: CDR1 SGDLS, CDR2 YYNGEE. The V segment lost 0 bases and the J segment 3 bases; nucleotides outside the gene matches: 9. The CDR3 DNA sequence: TGTGCCAGCAGCGTAGGAGGACAGGTACTCGATGGAAACACCATATATTTT. The encoded protein is CASSVGGQVLDGNTIYF.

Notes on this clone: Its ends do not fully match the called genes, so a read error is possible. The genes are TRBV27 and TRBJ2-1, with 7 bases matching TRBD2. This CDR3 is built from 12 residues. The V gene's germline CDR1 is MNHEY and CDR2 SMNVEV (reference sequence). CDR3 sequence reads: CASSSPGLNLIF. In DNA, the CDR3 is TGTGCCAGCAGTTCGCCGGGACTAAATTTAATCTTC.

V and J are TRBV25-1 and TRBJ2-7, with D possibly matching TRBD1 (6 bases). Trimming removed 2 bases at V and 2 bases at J, with 19 bases between. CDR1 is MGHDK and CDR2 is SYGVNS in the germline V gene. The CDR3 loop spans 17 amino acids. The CDR3 DNA reads TGTGCCAGCAGTGAAGGTGGACAGAATTTTCCGACCTACGAGCAGTACTTC. It yields the protein CASSEGGQNFPTYEQYF.

The chain combines TRBV5-1 with TRBJ1-5; D perhaps matches TRBD1 (5 bases). The CDR3 length is 14 residues. The V and J ends lost 4 bases and 2 bases respectively, with 10 bases between them. Germline values: CDR1 SGHRS, CDR2 YFSETQ. CDR3 DNA sequence: TGCGCCAGCAGCCCCCCGGGGGGCAATCAGCCCCAGCATTTT. It is translated as CASSPPGGNQPQHF.

The chain is built from TRBV28 and TRBJ2-1; D perhaps matches TRBD1 (6 bases). The CDR3 spans 15 residues. The V end lost 1 base, the J end lost 5 bases, and 12 bases lay between the germline ends. Germline CDR1 and CDR2: MDHEN and SYDVKM. CDR3 in DNA: TGTGCCAGCAGTTTATTGTCAGGGGCCAACAATGAGCAGTTCTTC. Translation gives CASSLLSGANNEQFF.

J is TRBJ2-7 and V is TRBV2, with TRBD1 matching over 9 bases. The CDR3 consists of 15 residues. Germline trimming cut 4 bases from V and 6 bases from J; bases unmatched to any gene: 10. Germline V gene sequence: CDR1 SNHLY, CDR2 FYNNEI. This CDR3 reads CASSGAPGQGIEQYF. The CDR3 coding sequence is TGTGCCAGCAGTGGGGCTCCGGGACAGGGTATCGAGCAGTACTTC.

The chain recombines TRBV6-5 with TRBJ2-7; D call uncertain. CDR3 size: 12 residues. V shed 5 bases and J shed 2 bases, with 7 bases lying between them. Germline values: CDR1 MNHEY, CDR2 SVGAGI. Here the CDR3 reads CASSPDTYEQYF. The CDR3 DNA is TGTGCCAGCAGTCCCGACACCTACGAGCAGTACTTC.

This chain uses TRBV7-8 with TRBJ2-1; D is ambiguous. V was cut by 0 bases and J by 0 bases, with 15 bases left in between. Germline-derived CDR1 and CDR2 are SGHVS and FQNEAQ. The CDR3 consists of 18 residues. DNA of the CDR3: TGTGCCAGCAGCTTAGCTTATGAGGAGAGGACCTCCTACAATGAGCAGTTCTTC. This gives the protein CASSLAYEERTSYNEQFF.

V usage is TRBV4-1 and J usage is TRBJ2-3, with D possibly TRBD2 on 6 matching bases. There are 17 residues in the CDR3. Trimming took off 0 bases at V and 2 bases at J, with 15 bases between the two ends. Looked up from germline, CDR1 is MGHRA and CDR2 is YSYEKL. DNA for the CDR3: TGCGCCAGCAGCCAAGAACCCCGGGGGTACTACACAGATACGCAGTATTTT. Translation gives CASSQEPRGYYTDTQYF.

The rearrangement uses TRBV12-1 and TRBJ2-6; the table assigns TRBD1, which was not confirmed against the DNA. TRBV12-1 is tagged as a pseudogene. The CDR3 is 17 residues long. This chain's CDR3 is CASSEAIGQSRANVLTF. CDR3 bases: TGTGCCAGCAGCGAGGCTATAGGACAAAGTCGGGCCAACGTCCTGACTTTC.

This clone was counted once. DNA of the CDR3: TGTGCCAGCAGCCAAGAACGGACTAGCGGAGCGACCGGGGAGCTGTTTTTT. Translation gives CASSQERTSGATGELFF. The chain links TRBV14 to TRBJ2-2; 10 positions match TRBD2. V shed 0 bases, J shed 5 bases, and the junction held 6 bases outside the gene matches. This CDR3 contains 17 residues. The germline V gene encodes CDR1 SGHDN and CDR2 FVKESK.

This chain joins TRBV7-2 and TRBJ1-1, with TRBD1 identical over 9 bases. Germline trimming cut 0 bases from V and 0 bases from J; bases unmatched to any gene: 5. CDR3 size: 17 residues. Looked up from germline, CDR1 is SGHTA and CDR2 is FQGNSA. The CDR3 here is CASSLAGGTGMNTEAFF. CDR3 DNA: TGTGCCAGCAGCTTAGCGGGAGGGACAGGGATGAACACTGAAGCTTTCTTT.

V is TRBV9 and J is TRBJ2-3; perhaps TRBD2 as D (5 bases). The CDR3 sequence is 15 residues long. Germline values: CDR1 SGDLS, CDR2 YYNGEE. V gave up 3 bases and J gave up 0 bases, with 11 bases separating them. This CDR3 is CASSGGGTSTDTQYF. The CDR3, as DNA: TGTGCCAGCAGCGGCGGAGGTACTAGCACAGATACGCAGTATTTT. The full variable domain, its missing parts supplied by reference TRBV9 and TRBJ2-3, is DSGVTQTPKHLITATGQRVTLRCSPRSGDLSVYWYQQSLDQGLQFLIQYYNGEERAKGNILERFSAQQFPDLHSELNLSSLELGDSALYFCASSGGGTSTDTQYFGPGTRLTVL.